A selection of T cell receptor beta chains follows, all from one sample in a study of cytomegalovirus exposure and HLA in healthy donors. Repertoires were generated with immunoSEQ multiplex PCR, while TCRdb's copy carries only in-frame clones and drops some. The data show about 180,000 clones, about four fifths seen once. The sample comprised PBMCs. The origin of the receptors is a woman in her thirties in good health and CMV-seronegative. The CDR3 runs from the conserved cysteine through the conserved F or W. The D gene is left open where the match is weak. Size tells how often a clone was seen (once, few, many) or the class of an expanded clone, and some rows leave it out.

CDR3 length,J gene,V gene,clone size,D gene,CDR3 DNA,CDR3 protein
14,TRBJ2-3,TRBV7-2,NA,NA,TGTGCCAGCAGCTGGGGACGGCGCCCCGGGGGGCAGTATTTT,CASSWGRRPGGQYF
15,TRBJ1-3,TRBV18,NA,NA,TGTGCCAGCTCACCAGGGCTGCCCGGTGGAAACACCATATATTTT,CASSPGLPGGNTIYF
15,TRBJ2-7,TRBV4-1,NA,TRBD1,TGCGCCAGCAGCCAAGCTGGACAGGGGAACCACGAGCAGTACTTC,CASSQAGQGNHEQYF
15,TRBJ1-1,TRBV19,NA,NA,TGTGCCAGTACGAAGTCAGGGGATCCGAGCACTGAAGCTTTCTTT,CASTKSGDPSTEAFF
17,TRBJ1-2,TRBV23-1,NA,TRBD1,TGCGCCAGCAGGCCTCTTCGGGACAGGGGGCGGGACTATGGCTACACCTTC,CASRPLRDRGRDYGYTF
15,TRBJ1-4,TRBV6-1,few,NA,TGTGCCAGCAGTGAAACAGTCTTAATTGGAGAAAAACTGTTTTTT,CASSETVLIGEKLFF
13,TRBJ1-2,TRBV19,once,NA,TGTGCCAGTAGTATACGAGGTGGTGATGGCTACACCTTC,CASSIRGGDGYTF
15,TRBJ2-7,TRBV2,NA,TRBD2,TGTGCCAGCAGTGAAGGGGCGGGGGGGGGTCTCGAGCAGTACTTC,CASSEGAGGGLEQYF
12,TRBJ2-7,TRBV25-1,few,NA,TGTGCCAGCAGTGGGCCCGACTACGAGCAGTACTTC,CASSGPDYEQYF
15,TRBJ2-5,TRBV7-3,NA,TRBD2,TGTGCCAGCAGCTTTAGCGGGGGGGCAGGAGAGACCCAGTACTTC,CASSFSGGAGETQYF
17,TRBJ1-4,TRBV18,NA,NA,TGTGCCAGCTCACCACTGAGGGGGGGCTCAGCTAATGAAAAACTGTTTTTT,CASSPLRGGSANEKLFF
15,TRBJ1-5,TRBV19,NA,TRBD1,TGTGCCAGTAGTCCACGACAGGGTAGCAATCAGCCCCAGCATTTT,CASSPRQGSNQPQHF
16,TRBJ2-7,TRBV18,NA,TRBD2,TGTGCCAGCTCACCACCGGGGGGGTTCCCATCCTACGAGCAGTACTTC,CASSPPGGFPSYEQYF
16,TRBJ2-7,TRBV6-5,NA,NA,TGTGCCAGCAGTTTACTCGGGAGAGGGGGCACCTACGAGCAGTACTTC,CASSLLGRGGTYEQYF
15,TRBJ2-3,TRBV6-4,NA,TRBD2,TGTGCCAGCAGTTCGACTAGCGGGGGCGCAGATACGCAGTATTTT,CASSSTSGGADTQYF
13,TRBJ1-2,TRBV11-2,NA,NA,TGTGCCAGCAGCCAGAGGACTAACTATGGCTACACCTTC,CASSQRTNYGYTF
16,TRBJ2-5,TRBV15,NA,TRBD2,TGTGCCACCAGCAGAGGAACTAGCGGGGGGCCAGAGACCCAGTACTTC,CATSRGTSGGPETQYF
18,TRBJ1-2,TRBV7-9,NA,NA,TGTGCCAGCCGGGCTGGCCGCGGGGGAAACCAAGCTAACTATGGCTACACCTTC,CASRAGRGGNQANYGYTF
15,TRBJ2-5,TRBV30,NA,TRBD1,TGTGCCTGGACCGACCTCGGACAGGGCCTCCGAACCCAGTACTTC,CAWTDLGQGLRTQYF
15,TRBJ2-5,TRBV30,NA,NA,TGTGCCTGGACCCCCTTGACAGGCTGGGGAGAGACCCAGTACTTC,CAWTPLTGWGETQYF
17,TRBJ1-2,TRBV4-2,NA,TRBD1,TGTGCCAGCAGCCGGACAGCCGGGACAGCCTCTAACTATGGCTACACCTTC,CASSRTAGTASNYGYTF
15,TRBJ2-2,TRBV9,once,NA,TGTGCCAGCAGCCCCCGGGCAGGGGCGGCCGGGGAGCTGTTTTTT,CASSPRAGAAGELFF
14,TRBJ2-7,TRBV9,NA,TRBD1,TGTGCCAGCAGCATAGACAGGGTATCCTACGAGCAGTACTTC,CASSIDRVSYEQYF
12,TRBJ1-1,TRBV5-4,NA,NA,TGTGCCAGCAGCTTGCGGGGCACTGAAGCTTTCTTT,CASSLRGTEAFF
14,TRBJ2-2,TRBV29-1,NA,TRBD1,TGCAGCGTTGGACAGGGGCCGGACACCGGGGAGCTGTTTTTT,CSVGQGPDTGELFF
14,TRBJ1-4,TRBV6-1,NA,NA,TGTGCCAGCAGTCCAGGTCCTGACGGTGAAAAACTGTTTTTT,CASSPGPDGEKLFF
14,TRBJ2-2,TRBV9,NA,TRBD1,TGTGCCAGCAGCGCAGGGGGCAACACCGGGGAGCTGTTTTTT,CASSAGGNTGELFF
17,TRBJ1-4,TRBV7-9,NA,NA,TGTGCCAGCAGTATACCGGAGCCGGGACATAGTAATGAAAAACTGTTTTTT,CASSIPEPGHSNEKLFF
18,TRBJ2-3,TRBV6-1,NA,TRBD2,TGTGCCAGCAGTGAAGGGAAGCCTAGCGGGGGGTATACAGATACGCAGTATTTT,CASSEGKPSGGYTDTQYF
16,TRBJ2-7,TRBV5-6,NA,TRBD1,TGTGCCAGCAGCTCCCCAACCGGGACAGGGACCAACGAGCAGTACTTC,CASSSPTGTGTNEQYF
16,TRBJ2-3,TRBV27,NA,NA,TGTGCCAGCAGCCGAGACCCTCGGACTAGCACAGATACGCAGTATTTT,CASSRDPRTSTDTQYF
16,TRBJ1-5,TRBV27,NA,NA,TGTGCCAGCAGCCCAAACAGGGTGGAAGGGAATCAGCCCCAGCATTTT,CASSPNRVEGNQPQHF
14,TRBJ2-3,TRBV5-1,NA,NA,TGCGCCAGCAGCTTGTCGTCAGGGACAGATACGCAGTATTTT,CASSLSSGTDTQYF
13,TRBJ1-1,TRBV6-5,NA,NA,TGTGCCAGCAGTTACTCCCCAGGGTACGGCGCTTTCTTT,CASSYSPGYGAFF
15,TRBJ1-2,TRBV14,NA,NA,TGTGCCAGCAGCCAAGGGACATTCCTAAAGAATGGCTACACCTTC,CASSQGTFLKNGYTF
17,TRBJ2-2,TRBV4-2,NA,TRBD2,TGTGCCAGCAGCCAAGATGTGCGGGGGATGGCCTCCGGGGAGCTGTTTTTT,CASSQDVRGMASGELFF
15,TRBJ2-5,TRBV27,once,TRBD2,TGTGCCAGCAGTTTAACGGTAGCGGGGGGGGAGACCCAGTACTTC,CASSLTVAGGETQYF
17,TRBJ1-4,TRBV2,NA,TRBD1,TGTGCCAGCAGTCCGGGGACAGGGGGCGCCGGGCGGGAAAAACTGTTTTTT,CASSPGTGGAGREKLFF
15,TRBJ2-5,TRBV5-6,NA,TRBD1,TGTGCCAGCAGCTTGGGTGACAGGGCCCAAGAGACCCAGTACTTC,CASSLGDRAQETQYF
15,TRBJ1-1,TRBV19,NA,TRBD1,TGTGCCAGTACCAGGGGGCAGGGGATAGGGGCTGAAGCTTTCTTT,CASTRGQGIGAEAFF
16,TRBJ2-1,TRBV13,NA,TRBD2,TGTGCCAGCAGCCGCCCCCAGCGGGGGTACTACAATGAGCAGTTCTTC,CASSRPQRGYYNEQFF
10,TRBJ2-4,TRBV2,NA,TRBD1,TGTGCCACAGGGGGCAACATTCAGTACTTC,CATGGNIQYF
13,TRBJ2-1,TRBV5-1,NA,TRBD1,TGCGCCAGCAGCTTCGACAGGGGGCCGGAGCAGTTCTTC,CASSFDRGPEQFF
19,TRBJ2-6,TRBV4-3,NA,TRBD1,TGCGCCAGCAGCCCCAAGGGGGACAGGGGGGCCCATGGGGCCAACGTCCTGACTTTC,CASSPKGDRGAHGANVLTF
17,TRBJ2-2,TRBV29-1,NA,NA,TGCAGCGTTGGTCCGAGAGGTGGACAGTCGGACACCGGGGAGCTGTTTTTT,CSVGPRGGQSDTGELFF
9,TRBJ1-5,TRBV28,NA,NA,TGTGCCAGCGGAGGGCCCCAGCATTTT,CASGGPQHF